This passage covers 2 T cell receptor beta chains from one sample sequenced in a study of glioma-infiltrating T cells. TCR alpha and beta CDR3 regions were amplified from RNA using iRepertoire nested multiplex PCR. TCRdb independently ran MiXCR on the multiplex PCR reads; one entry per CDR3 protein. The sample has about 410,000 distinct CDR3 sequences; 41% are singletons. The sequencing input was glioma tissue, nonneoplastic brain tissue, or PBMCs (not recorded which). The receptor source for this set is a human donor with low-grade glioma or glioblastoma, undergoing nonglioma brain surgery, or in good health (not recorded which).

Regarding this clonotype: One base away lies a much larger clone, so this may be a sequencing read error. The chain links TRBV7-9 to TRBJ1-1; D not certain. The CDR3 runs 13 residues. V dropped 2 bases and J dropped 0 bases, with 4 bases sitting between them. Germline V CDR1 and CDR2: SEHNR, FQNEAQ (reference sequence). CDR3 in DNA: TGTGCCAGCAGCTTATACGTGAACACTGAAGCTTTCTTT. Its translation is CASSLYVNTEAFF. The full variable domain, rest sourced from reference TRBV7-9 and TRBJ1-1, is DTGVSQNPRHKITKRGQNVTFRCDPISEHNRLYWYRQTLGQGPEFLTYFQNEAQLEKSRLLSDRFSAERPKGSFSTLEIQRTEQGDSAMYLCASSLYVNTEAFFGQGTRLTVV.

This clonotype appeared a few times. Relative to the germline gene, one junction end is altered; a read error may explain this. This rearrangement joins TRBV20-1 to TRBJ2-7; D possibly matches TRBD1 or TRBD2 (5 bases each). Germline V CDR1 and CDR2: DFQATT, SNEGSKA (reference sequence). The CDR3 is 15 residues long. As DNA, the CDR3 is TGCAGTGCTAGAGATCACTCGGTAGGGACCTATGAGCAGTACTTC. As protein: CSARDHSVGTYEQYF.